This T cell receptor (beta chain) was observed in a study of shared clonotypes between healthy human individuals. Study in general: Each donor contributed plates that comprised three CD4 naive, three CD4 memory, two CD8 naive and one CD8 memory.

Trimming took 2 bases from V and 7 from J; bases not matched to a gene: 10. Per germline, CDR1 GTSNPN and CDR2 SVGIG (reference sequence). The CDR3 contains 15 residues. Study-level points and caveats: Among a few donors, about 5% of naive CD4 clonotypes were found in common. Sampling involved blood alone; tissue repertoires likely differ. Large sequencing depth failed to make sorted-subset sequencing complete, rarefaction showed.

Measured with immunoSEQ multiplex PCR; TCRdb has only the in-frame clones, and not every one. The sample records roughly 650,000 clones, less than 98% being singletons. On this clone itself: Its antigen remains unidentified.

The sample consisted of naive CD4+ T cells sorted from blood. Sample subset: CD45RA+ positively selected. The chain uses TRBV30 and TRBJ1-5; TRBD1 aligns across 8 bases. This clonotype was sampled from a woman in her twenties or thirties in good health. CDR3 in DNA: TGTGCCTGGAGTCCGACAGGGGTGGCAAGCCAGCCCCAGCATTTT. The encoded protein is CAWSPTGVASQPQHF. Drawing the rest from reference TRBV30 and TRBJ1-5, the complete variable domain is SQTIHQWPATLVQPVGSPLSLECTVEGTSNPNLYWYRQAAGRGLQLLFYSVGIGQISSEVPQNLSASRPQDRQFILSSKKLLLSDSGFYLCAWSPTGVASQPQHFGDGTRLSIL.